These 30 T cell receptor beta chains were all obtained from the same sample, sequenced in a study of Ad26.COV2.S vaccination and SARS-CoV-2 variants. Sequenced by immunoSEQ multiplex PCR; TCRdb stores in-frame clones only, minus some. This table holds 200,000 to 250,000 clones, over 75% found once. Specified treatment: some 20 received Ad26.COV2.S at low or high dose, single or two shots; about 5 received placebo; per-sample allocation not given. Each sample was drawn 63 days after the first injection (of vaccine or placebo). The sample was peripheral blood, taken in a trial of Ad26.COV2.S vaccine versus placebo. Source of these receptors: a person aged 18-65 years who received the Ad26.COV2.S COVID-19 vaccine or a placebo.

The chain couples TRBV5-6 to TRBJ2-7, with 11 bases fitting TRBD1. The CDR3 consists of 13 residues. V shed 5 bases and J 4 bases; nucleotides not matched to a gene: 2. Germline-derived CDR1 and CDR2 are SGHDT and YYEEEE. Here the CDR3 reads CASRRDRGYEQYF. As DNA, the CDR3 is TGTGCCAGCAGGAGGGACAGGGGGTACGAGCAGTACTTC.

The CDR3 DNA is TGTGCCAGCAGCGCTTGGGACACCTGGGCCCAGTACTTC. Amino acid sequence: CASSAWDTWAQYF. The chain combines TRBV5-6 with TRBJ2-5; D might be TRBD1 (6 bases). This CDR3 region has 13 residues. Germline V gene data show CDR1 as SGHDT and CDR2 as YYEEEE. Between the trimmed V and J ends, which lost 4 bases and 9 bases, there was a span of 16 bases.

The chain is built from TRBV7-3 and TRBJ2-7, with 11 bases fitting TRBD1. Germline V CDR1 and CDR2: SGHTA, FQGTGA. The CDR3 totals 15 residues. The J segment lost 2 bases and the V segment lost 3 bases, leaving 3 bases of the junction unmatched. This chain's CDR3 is CASSLRGQGAYEQYF. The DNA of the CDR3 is TGTGCCAGCAGCTTGAGGGGACAGGGGGCCTACGAGCAGTACTTC. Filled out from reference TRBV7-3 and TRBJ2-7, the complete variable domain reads GAGVSQTPSNKVTEKGKYVELRCDPISGHTALYWYRQSLGQGPEFLIYFQGTGAADDSGLPNDRFFAVRPEGSVSTLKIQRTERGDSAVYLCASSLRGQGAYEQYFGPGTRLTVT.

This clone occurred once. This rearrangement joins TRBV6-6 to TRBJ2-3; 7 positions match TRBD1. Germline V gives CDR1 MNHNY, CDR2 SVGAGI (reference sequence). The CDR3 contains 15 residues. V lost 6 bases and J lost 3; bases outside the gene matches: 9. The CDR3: CASSPTGSGTDTQYF. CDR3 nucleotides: TGTGCCAGCAGCCCGACAGGGAGTGGGACAGATACGCAGTATTTT.

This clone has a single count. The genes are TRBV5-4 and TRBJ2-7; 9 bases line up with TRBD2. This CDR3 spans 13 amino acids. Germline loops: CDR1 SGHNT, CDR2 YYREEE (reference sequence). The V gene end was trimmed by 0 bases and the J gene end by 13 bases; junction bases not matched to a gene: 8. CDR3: CASSLGLAAPPYF. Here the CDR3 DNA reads TGTGCCAGCAGCTTGGGACTAGCGGCCCCCCCATACTTC.

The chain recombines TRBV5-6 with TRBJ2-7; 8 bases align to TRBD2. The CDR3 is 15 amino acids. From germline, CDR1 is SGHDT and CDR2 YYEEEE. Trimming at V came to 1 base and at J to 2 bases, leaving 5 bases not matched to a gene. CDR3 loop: CASSLLAGLTYEQYF. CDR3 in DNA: TGTGCCAGCAGCTTGCTAGCGGGCCTTACCTACGAGCAGTACTTC.

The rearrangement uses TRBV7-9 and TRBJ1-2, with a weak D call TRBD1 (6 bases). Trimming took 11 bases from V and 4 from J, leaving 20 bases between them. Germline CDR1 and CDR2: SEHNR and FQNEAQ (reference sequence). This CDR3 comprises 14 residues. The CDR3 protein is CAVPKTGRSYGYTF. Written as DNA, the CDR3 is TGTGCCGTACCAAAGACAGGCCGATCCTATGGCTACACCTTC.

CDR3 DNA sequence: TGTGCCATCAGGACGGGACAGGGGGCGAACGAGCAGTACTTC. Its translation: CAIRTGQGANEQYF. The rearrangement links TRBV6-5 to TRBJ2-7, with 12 positions matching TRBD1. The junction had 9 bases not matched to a gene; V was cut back by 10 bases and J by 5 bases. The CDR3 sequence is 14 residues long. Germline CDR1 reads MNHEY; CDR2 reads SVGAGI.

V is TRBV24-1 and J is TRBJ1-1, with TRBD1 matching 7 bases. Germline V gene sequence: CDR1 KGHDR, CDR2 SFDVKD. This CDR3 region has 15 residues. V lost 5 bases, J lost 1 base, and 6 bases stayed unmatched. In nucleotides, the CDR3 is TGTGCCACCAGTGCGGAGACAGGGACGAACACTGAAGCTTTCTTT. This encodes CATSAETGTNTEAFF.

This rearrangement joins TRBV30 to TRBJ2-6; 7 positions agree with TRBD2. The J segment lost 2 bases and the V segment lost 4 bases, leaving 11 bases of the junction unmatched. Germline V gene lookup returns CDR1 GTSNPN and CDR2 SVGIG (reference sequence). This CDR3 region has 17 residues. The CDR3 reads CAWIDDGRWAGANVLTF. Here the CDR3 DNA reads TGTGCCTGGATCGACGACGGGAGGTGGGCTGGGGCCAACGTCCTGACTTTC. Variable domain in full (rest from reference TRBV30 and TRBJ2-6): SQTIHQWPATLVQPVGSPLSLECTVEGTSNPNLYWYRQAAGRGLQLLFYSVGIGQISSEVPQNLSASRPQDRQFILSSKKLLLSDSGFYLCAWIDDGRWAGANVLTFGAGSRLTVL.

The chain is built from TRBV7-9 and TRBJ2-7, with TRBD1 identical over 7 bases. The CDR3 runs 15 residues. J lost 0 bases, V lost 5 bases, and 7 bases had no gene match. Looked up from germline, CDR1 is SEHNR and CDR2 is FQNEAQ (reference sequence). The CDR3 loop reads CASSPRQGSSYEQYF. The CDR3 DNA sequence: TGTGCCAGCAGCCCAAGACAGGGCAGCTCCTACGAGCAGTACTTC. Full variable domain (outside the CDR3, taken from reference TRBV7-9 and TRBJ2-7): DTGVSQNPRHKITKRGQNVTFRCDPISEHNRLYWYRQTLGQGPEFLTYFQNEAQLEKSRLLSDRFSAERPKGSFSTLEIQRTEQGDSAMYLCASSPRQGSSYEQYFGPGTRLTVT.

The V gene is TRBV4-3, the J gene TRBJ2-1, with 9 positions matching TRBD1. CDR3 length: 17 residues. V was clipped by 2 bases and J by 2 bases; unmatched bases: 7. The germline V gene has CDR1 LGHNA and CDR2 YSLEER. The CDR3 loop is CASSQYLGQGTYNEQFF. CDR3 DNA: TGCGCCAGCAGCCAATACCTTGGACAGGGGACCTACAATGAGCAGTTCTTC.

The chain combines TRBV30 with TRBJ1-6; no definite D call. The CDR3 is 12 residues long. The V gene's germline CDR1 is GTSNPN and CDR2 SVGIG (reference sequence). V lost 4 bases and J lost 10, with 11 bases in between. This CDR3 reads CAWTPGGSPLHF. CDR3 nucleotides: TGTGCCTGGACGCCGGGTGGCTCACCCCTCCACTTT.

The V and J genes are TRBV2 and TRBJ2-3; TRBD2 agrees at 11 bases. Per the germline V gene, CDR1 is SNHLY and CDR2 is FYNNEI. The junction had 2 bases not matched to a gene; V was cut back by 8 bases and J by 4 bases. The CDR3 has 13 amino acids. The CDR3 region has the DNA TGTGCCAGCGTTAGCGGGGGGGCAGATACGCAGTATTTT. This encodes CASVSGGADTQYF.

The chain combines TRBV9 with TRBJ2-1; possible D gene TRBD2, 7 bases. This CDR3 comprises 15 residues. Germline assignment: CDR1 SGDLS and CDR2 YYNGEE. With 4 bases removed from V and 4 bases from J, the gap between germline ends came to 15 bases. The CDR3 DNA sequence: TGTGCCAGCAGCCCCCAAGGGGGACTATACAATGAGCAGTTCTTC. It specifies CASSPQGGLYNEQFF. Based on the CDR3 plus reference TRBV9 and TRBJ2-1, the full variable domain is DSGVTQTPKHLITATGQRVTLRCSPRSGDLSVYWYQQSLDQGLQFLIQYYNGEERAKGNILERFSAQQFPDLHSELNLSSLELGDSALYFCASSPQGGLYNEQFFGPGTRLTVL.

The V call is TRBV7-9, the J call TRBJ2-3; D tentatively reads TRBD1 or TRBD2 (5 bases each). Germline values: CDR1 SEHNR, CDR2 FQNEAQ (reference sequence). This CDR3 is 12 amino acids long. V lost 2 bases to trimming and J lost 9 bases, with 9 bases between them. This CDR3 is CASSLSGGTQYF. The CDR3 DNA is TGTGCCAGCAGCTTATCTGGGGGAACGCAGTATTTT.

The CDR3 spells CASSLALEGNGYTF. CDR3 in DNA: TGTGCCAGCAGCTTAGCACTTGAGGGTAATGGCTACACCTTC. The chain is built from TRBV7-8 and TRBJ1-2, with D unresolved. This CDR3 region has 14 residues. Germline CDR1 and CDR2: SGHVS and FQNEAQ. The V end lost 0 bases, the J end lost 6 bases, and 11 bases lay between the germline ends. Looking up the rest from reference TRBV7-8 and TRBJ1-2 gives the full variable domain: GAGVSQSPRYKVAKRGQDVALRCDPISGHVSLFWYQQALGQGPEFLTYFQNEAQLDKSGLPSDRFFAERPEGSVSTLKIQRTQQEDSAVYLCASSLALEGNGYTFGSGTRLTVV.

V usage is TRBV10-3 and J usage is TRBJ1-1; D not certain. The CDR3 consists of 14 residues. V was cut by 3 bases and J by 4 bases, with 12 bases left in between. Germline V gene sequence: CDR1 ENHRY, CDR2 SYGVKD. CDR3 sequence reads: CAISDTATGTEAFF. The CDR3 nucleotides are TGTGCCATCAGTGATACTGCGACGGGCACTGAAGCTTTCTTT.

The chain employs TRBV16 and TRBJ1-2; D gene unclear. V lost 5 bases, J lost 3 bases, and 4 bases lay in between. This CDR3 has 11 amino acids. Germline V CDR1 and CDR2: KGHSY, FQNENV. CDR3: CASSWDYGYTF. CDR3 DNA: TGTGCCAGCAGCTGGGACTATGGCTACACCTTC.

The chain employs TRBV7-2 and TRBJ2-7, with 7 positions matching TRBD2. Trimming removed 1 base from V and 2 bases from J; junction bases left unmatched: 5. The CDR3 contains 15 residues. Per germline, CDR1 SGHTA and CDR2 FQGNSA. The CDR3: CASSLGGLAAYEQYF. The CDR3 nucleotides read TGTGCCAGCAGCTTAGGTGGTCTAGCGGCCTACGAGCAGTACTTC.

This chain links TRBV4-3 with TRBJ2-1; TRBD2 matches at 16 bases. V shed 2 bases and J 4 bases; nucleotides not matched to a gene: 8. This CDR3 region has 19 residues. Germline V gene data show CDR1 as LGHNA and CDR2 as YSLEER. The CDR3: CASSQFGTSGGAGYNEQFF. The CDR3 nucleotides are TGCGCCAGCAGCCAATTCGGGACTAGCGGGGGGGCCGGGTACAATGAGCAGTTCTTC.

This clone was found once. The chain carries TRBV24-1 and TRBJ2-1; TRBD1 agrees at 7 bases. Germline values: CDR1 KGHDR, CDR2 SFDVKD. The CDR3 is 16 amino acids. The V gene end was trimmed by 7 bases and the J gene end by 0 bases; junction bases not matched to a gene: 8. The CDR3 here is CATRPGTASSYNEQFF. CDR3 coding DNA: TGTGCCACCAGACCCGGGACAGCGAGCTCCTACAATGAGCAGTTCTTC.

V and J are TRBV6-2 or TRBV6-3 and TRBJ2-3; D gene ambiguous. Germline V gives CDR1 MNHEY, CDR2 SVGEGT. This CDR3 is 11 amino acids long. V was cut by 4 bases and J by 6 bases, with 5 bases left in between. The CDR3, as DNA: TGTGCCAGCAGTTTCAGTGATACGCAGTATTTT. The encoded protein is CASSFSDTQYF.

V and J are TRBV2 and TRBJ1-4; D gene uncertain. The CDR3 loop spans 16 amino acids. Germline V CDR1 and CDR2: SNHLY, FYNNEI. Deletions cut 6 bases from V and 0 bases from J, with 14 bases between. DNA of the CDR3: TGTGCCAGCAGAAGGGAGGGTGGTTCAACTAATGAAAAACTGTTTTTT. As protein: CASRREGGSTNEKLFF.

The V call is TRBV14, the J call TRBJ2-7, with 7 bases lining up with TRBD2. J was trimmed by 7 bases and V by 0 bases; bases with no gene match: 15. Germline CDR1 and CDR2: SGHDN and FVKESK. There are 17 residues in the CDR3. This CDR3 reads CASSQETYPGLPREQYF. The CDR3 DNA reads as TGTGCCAGCAGCCAAGAGACATACCCGGGACTACCCCGGGAGCAGTACTTC.

CDR3 coding DNA: TGTGCCACCAGCACGGGTCCTTATGGCTACACCTTC. This encodes CATSTGPYGYTF. The chain uses TRBV15 and TRBJ1-2; D gene unclear. Trimming shortened V by 4 bases and J by 5 bases, and 8 bases separated the two germline ends. The CDR3 has 12 amino acids. Germline assignment: CDR1 LNHNV and CDR2 YYDKDF (reference sequence).

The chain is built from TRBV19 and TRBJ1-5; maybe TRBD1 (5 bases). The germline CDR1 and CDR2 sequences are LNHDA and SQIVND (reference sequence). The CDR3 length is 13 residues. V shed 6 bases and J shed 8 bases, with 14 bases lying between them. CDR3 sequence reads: CASRGGVLEPQHF. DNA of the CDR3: TGTGCCAGTAGGGGGGGGGTCCTAGAGCCCCAGCATTTT.

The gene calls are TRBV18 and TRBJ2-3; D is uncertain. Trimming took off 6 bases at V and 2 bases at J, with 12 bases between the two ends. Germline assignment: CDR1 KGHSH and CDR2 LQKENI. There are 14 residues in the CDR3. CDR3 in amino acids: CASSPTGVTDTQYF. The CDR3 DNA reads TGTGCCAGCTCCCCAACTGGGGTCACAGATACGCAGTATTTT.

This CDR3 is CASSLGLGDEQFF. In DNA form, the CDR3 reads TGCGCCAGCAGCTTGGGTTTGGGCGATGAGCAGTTCTTC. The chain couples TRBV5-1 to TRBJ2-1, with D unclear. The CDR3 spans 13 residues. The V end was cut by 0 bases, the J end by 8 bases, with 9 bases between. CDR1 is SGHRS, CDR2 YFSETQ, per germline. The whole variable domain, remainder taken from reference TRBV5-1 and TRBJ2-1, is KAGVTQTPRYLIKTRGQQVTLSCSPISGHRSVSWYQQTPGQGLQFLFEYFSETQRNKGNFPGRFSGRQFSNSRSEMNVSTLELGDSALYLCASSLGLGDEQFFGPGTRLTVL.

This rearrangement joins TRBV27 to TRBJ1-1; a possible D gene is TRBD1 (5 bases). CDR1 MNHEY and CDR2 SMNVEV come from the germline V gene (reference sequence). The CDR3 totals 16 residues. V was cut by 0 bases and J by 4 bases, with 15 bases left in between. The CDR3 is CASSLSLVPGATEAFF. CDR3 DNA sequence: TGTGCCAGCAGTTTATCGTTGGTCCCTGGGGCCACTGAAGCTTTCTTT.